Following are 32 T cell receptor beta chains from one sample sequenced in a study of blood T cell repertoires in COVID-19. The protocol was immunoSEQ multiplex PCR, while the TCRdb copy is restricted to in-frame clones and leaves out a portion. The table lists roughly 140,000 clones, roughly 82% of them singletons, with 9.8% in the top ten. Sequenced material: peripheral blood. The source of these receptors is a woman between 45 and 60 years old with acute or convalescent COVID-19.

The CDR3: CASSLRDRAEKLFF. CDR3 nucleotide sequence: TGTGCCAGCAGCTTAAGGGACAGGGCTGAAAAACTGTTTTTT. This chain joins TRBV3-1 (or the pseudogene TRBV3-2) and TRBJ1-4; 9 bases are shared with TRBD1. The V gene end was trimmed by 5 bases and the J gene end by 7 bases; junction bases not matched to a gene: 5. CDR1 is LGHDT, CDR2 YNNKEL, per germline (reference sequence). The CDR3 length is 14 residues.

The chain is built from TRBV10-2 and TRBJ1-6; no reliable D call. The CDR3 extends over 11 amino acids. The germline gives CDR1 WSHSY, CDR2 SAAADI. V was pared by 3 bases and J by 14 bases, with 8 bases between. DNA for the CDR3: TGCGCCAGCAGTGAATCGAGATCCCTCCACTTT. It specifies CASSESRSLHF.

V is TRBV4-3 and J is TRBJ2-3, with 8 bases matching TRBD1. Germline trimming cut 0 bases from V and 0 bases from J; bases unmatched to any gene: 5. The germline V gene has CDR1 LGHNA and CDR2 YSLEER. The CDR3 sequence is 17 residues long. The CDR3 protein is CASSQEVTGASTDTQYF. The DNA for the CDR3 is TGCGCCAGCAGCCAAGAGGTGACAGGGGCGAGCACAGATACGCAGTATTTT.

The V gene is TRBV7-3, the J gene TRBJ2-3; tentatively, D is TRBD2 (5 bases). Germline lookup yields CDR1 SGHTA and CDR2 FQGTGA. The CDR3 loop spans 16 amino acids. V lost 1 base and J 0 bases, leaving 11 bases between the germline ends. The CDR3 reads CASSLKGALSTDTQYF. The CDR3 DNA follows: TGTGCCAGCAGCTTAAAGGGAGCACTAAGCACAGATACGCAGTATTTT.

The chain couples TRBV5-6 to TRBJ1-2, with a weak D call TRBD1 (6 bases). Germline lookup yields CDR1 SGHDT and CDR2 YYEEEE. Trimming cost V 0 bases and J 3 bases, with 6 bases left between them. The CDR3 runs to 13 residues. The CDR3 nucleotides read TGTGCCAGCAGCTTGGCAGGGGACTATGGCTACACCTTC. Translating gives CASSLAGDYGYTF.

The rearrangement uses TRBV5-1 and TRBJ2-3; D remains unclear. This CDR3 comprises 15 residues. The germline V gene has CDR1 SGHRS and CDR2 YFSETQ. The V gene lost 1 base and the J gene lost 0 bases, with 9 bases spanning the gap. Here the CDR3 reads CASSLMFISTDTQYF. Written as DNA, the CDR3 is TGCGCCAGCAGCTTGATGTTCATTAGCACAGATACGCAGTATTTT.

The CDR3 DNA follows: TGTGCCAGCATCGGTCAGGGGAGCTCCTATAATTCACCCCTCCACTTT. Amino acid sequence: CASIGQGSSYNSPLHF. The chain couples TRBV7-9 to TRBJ1-6; D is possibly TRBD1 (6 bases). The CDR3 totals 16 residues. Trimming removed 7 bases from V and 0 bases from J, with 13 bases in between. Germline CDR1 is SEHNR and CDR2 is FQNEAQ (reference sequence).

The J gene is TRBJ1-1, the V gene TRBV7-2; 8 bases agree with TRBD1. The germline V gene encodes CDR1 SGHTA and CDR2 FQGNSA. The CDR3 has 14 amino acids. The V segment lost 3 bases and the J segment 3 bases; nucleotides outside the gene matches: 3. The CDR3 loop reads CASSFQGADTEAFF. In DNA, the CDR3 is TGTGCCAGCAGCTTTCAGGGGGCGGACACTGAAGCTTTCTTT.

This chain connects TRBV5-1 to TRBJ1-6; perhaps TRBD1 as D (6 bases). This CDR3 comprises 16 residues. CDR1 and CDR2 (germline): SGHRS, YFSETQ. Between the trimmed V and J ends, which lost 0 bases and 7 bases, there was a span of 14 bases. CDR3 bases: TGCGCCAGCAGCTTGGCAAGTGGGGGCTCCAATTCACCCCTCCACTTT. Translated, it gives CASSLASGGSNSPLHF.

The genes are TRBV9 and TRBJ2-2; no clear D gene. CDR3 length equals 14 residues. Germline loops: CDR1 SGDLS, CDR2 YYNGEE. Trimming pared 0 bases from V and 1 base from J, leaving 4 bases between. The CDR3 is CASSVDGNTGELFF. CDR3 nucleotide sequence: TGTGCCAGCAGCGTAGACGGGAACACCGGGGAGCTGTTTTTT.

The chain has TRBV29-1 and TRBJ1-5; no clear D gene. Trimming left V 4 bases short and J 4 bases short, with 11 bases between. The V gene's germline CDR1 is SQVTM and CDR2 ANQGSEA. CDR3 length: 13 residues. In nucleotides, the CDR3 is TGCAGCGTTGTTGGCCAGGCTAATCAGCCCCAGCATTTT. It is translated as CSVVGQANQPQHF.

The rearrangement joins TRBV4-1 to TRBJ2-7; 7 bases are a match to TRBD1. CDR1 and CDR2 (germline): MGHRA, YSYEKL. The CDR3 is 16 residues long. V lost 4 bases to trimming and J lost 1 base; unmatched junction nucleotides: 10. This CDR3 reads CASSPQPGQLSYEQYF. DNA of the CDR3: TGCGCCAGCAGCCCACAACCGGGACAGCTTTCCTACGAGCAGTACTTC.

The table lists this clone with a few counts. The chain carries TRBV27 and TRBJ1-5, with D maybe TRBD1 (6 bases). The CDR3 contains 16 residues. V was trimmed by 3 bases and J by 2 bases, leaving 14 bases between them. Germline V CDR1 and CDR2: MNHEY, SMNVEV (reference sequence). The CDR3 sequence is CASSFGGAPGNQPQHF. DNA of the CDR3: TGTGCCAGCAGTTTCGGGGGGGCCCCGGGCAATCAGCCCCAGCATTTT.

About this clone: The sample has other DNA sequences that encode this CDR3 too. The rearrangement joins TRBV18 to TRBJ2-7; 12 nucleotides match TRBD1. CDR1 and CDR2 from the germline V gene are KGHSH and LQKENI. With V trimmed by 3 bases and J by 4 bases, 4 bases remained unmatched. The CDR3 runs 15 residues. The CDR3 DNA is TGTGCCAGCTCACCTCCGGGACAGGGGGCGTACGAGCAGTACTTC. Its protein is CASSPPGQGAYEQYF.

This chain joins TRBV5-6 and TRBJ2-5, with a possible D match to TRBD2 (5 bases). The germline CDR1 and CDR2 sequences are SGHDT and YYEEEE. CDR3 size: 14 residues. The V and J ends lost 0 bases and 4 bases respectively, with 10 bases between them. The CDR3 is CASSLGGFRETQYF. The DNA of the CDR3 is TGTGCCAGCAGCTTGGGCGGGTTTCGAGAGACCCAGTACTTC.

The chain is built from TRBV14 and TRBJ2-1, with 7 bases that match TRBD2. This CDR3 is built from 16 residues. Germline V CDR1 and CDR2: SGHDN, FVKESK. J gave up 2 bases and V 3 bases, and 7 bases lay outside the gene matches. CDR3 amino acids: CASSQFLGLAYNEQFF. DNA for the CDR3: TGTGCCAGCAGCCAGTTTCTAGGACTAGCCTACAATGAGCAGTTCTTC.

The chain joins TRBV7-2 to TRBJ2-3; 8 bases map to TRBD2. The CDR3 spans 14 residues. Looked up from germline, CDR1 is SGHTA and CDR2 is FQGNSA. Trimming cost V 5 bases and J 5 bases; bases outside gene matches: 6. The CDR3 spells CASSRGGNEDTQYF. The DNA of the CDR3 is TGTGCCAGCAGCCGGGGGGGGAATGAAGATACGCAGTATTTT.

This chain links TRBV19 with TRBJ2-1; TRBD2 matches 11 bases. The CDR3 totals 14 residues. The trim removed 10 bases at V and 4 bases at J, leaving 6 bases unmatched. CDR1 and CDR2 (germline): LNHDA, SQIVND (reference sequence). The CDR3 here is CATTGTSGYNEQFF. In DNA form, the CDR3 reads TGTGCCACCACAGGGACTAGCGGATACAATGAGCAGTTCTTC.

The chain joins TRBV28 to TRBJ1-5; 8 nucleotides match TRBD1. CDR3 length: 16 residues. Germline loops: CDR1 MDHEN, CDR2 SYDVKM. The V gene end was trimmed by 2 bases and the J gene end by 4 bases; junction bases not matched to a gene: 7. CDR3 loop: CASSLPGTGVNQPQHF. The DNA for the CDR3 is TGTGCCAGCAGTTTACCCGGGACAGGCGTTAATCAGCCCCAGCATTTT.

The CDR3 loop reads CASSLVTGGRGTEAFF. The CDR3 DNA reads as TGTGCCAGCAGCTTAGTGACAGGGGGCAGAGGTACTGAAGCTTTCTTT. The chain combines TRBV7-2 with TRBJ1-1, with TRBD1 matching 10 bases. The CDR3 runs 16 residues. V shed 1 base and J 5 bases; nucleotides not matched to a gene: 7. Germline values: CDR1 SGHTA, CDR2 FQGNSA.

The rearrangement links TRBV28 to TRBJ1-1, with a weak D call TRBD1 (5 bases). Germline CDR1 MDHEN, CDR2 SYDVKM. CDR3 length: 16 amino acids. Trimming took 2 bases from V and 6 from J, leaving 19 bases between them. The CDR3 sequence: CASSLMFGGSGPEAFF. In DNA form, the CDR3 reads TGTGCCAGCAGTTTAATGTTCGGGGGGTCCGGGCCTGAAGCTTTCTTT.

This clone was picked up a small number of times. CDR3 loop: CASSFLHQPQHF. In DNA form, the CDR3 reads TGTGCCAGCAGTTTTCTCCATCAGCCCCAGCATTTT. The chain combines TRBV27 with TRBJ1-5; no reliable D call. Per germline, CDR1 MNHEY and CDR2 SMNVEV (reference sequence). The CDR3 length is 12 residues. With 3 bases removed from V and 5 bases from J, the gap between germline ends came to 5 bases.

This chain connects TRBV6-5 to TRBJ2-5, with 7 bases that match TRBD1. The length of the CDR3 is 14 residues. Germline V lookup: CDR1 MNHEY, CDR2 SVGAGI. With 6 bases clipped from V and 9 bases from J, the junction kept 13 bases outside the gene matches. Written as DNA, the CDR3 is TGTGCCAGCAGGAGCCGGGACAGCACCAGCGCCCAGTACTTC. Translated, it gives CASRSRDSTSAQYF.

In its sample, this clone was seen a few times. CDR3 sequence reads: CASSEGRGGEAFF. Here the CDR3 DNA reads TGTGCCAGCAGTGAAGGGAGGGGCGGTGAAGCTTTCTTT. V and J are TRBV6-1 and TRBJ1-1; the D gene is possibly TRBD1 (5 bases). This CDR3 has 13 amino acids. From germline, CDR1 is MNHNS and CDR2 SASEGT. The germline V and J ends were trimmed by 1 base and 7 bases, with 10 bases remaining between them.

With respect to this clone: Other DNA sequences of this sample code for an identical CDR3. V is TRBV7-9 and J is TRBJ2-7; D possibly corresponds to TRBD2 (6 bases). The germline CDR1 and CDR2 sequences are SEHNR and FQNEAQ (reference sequence). The CDR3 length is 14 residues. The V end was cut by 3 bases, the J end by 0 bases, with 9 bases between. DNA of the CDR3: TGTGCCAGCAGCTTTACGACTAGCTCCTACGAGCAGTACTTC. Amino acids: CASSFTTSSYEQYF.

The chain is built from TRBV7-2 and TRBJ2-1; 10 bases align to TRBD2. CDR1 and CDR2 from the germline V gene are SGHTA and FQGNSA. V was clipped by 2 bases and J by 7 bases; unmatched bases: 8. The CDR3 spans 16 residues. The CDR3 loop is CASSLQRGGLENEQFF. The CDR3 bases are TGTGCCAGCAGCTTACAGCGGGGGGGCCTTGAGAATGAGCAGTTCTTC.

This clone was observed a few times. CDR3 region: CASSLLAGGASYNEQFF. The CDR3 DNA sequence: TGCGCCAGCAGCCTCCTAGCGGGAGGGGCGTCCTACAATGAGCAGTTCTTC. J is TRBJ2-1 and V is TRBV5-1; TRBD2 matches at 12 bases. Germline V gives CDR1 SGHRS, CDR2 YFSETQ. V lost 4 bases to trimming and J lost 1 base; unmatched junction nucleotides: 6. The CDR3 is 17 amino acids.

The chain has TRBV12-3 or TRBV12-4 and TRBJ2-3; unclear D gene. The germline V and J ends were trimmed by 5 bases and 9 bases, with 6 bases remaining between them. The CDR3 has 10 residues. The CDR3 coding sequence is TGTGCCAGCAGTACGCTAACGCAGTATTTT. This gives the protein CASSTLTQYF.

The V gene is TRBV28, the J gene TRBJ1-3; 9 bases line up with TRBD1. This CDR3 region has 16 residues. V trimming: 8 bases; J trimming: 0 bases; junction bases outside the gene matches: 8. Germline CDR1 is MDHEN and CDR2 is SYDVKM. The CDR3 is CASGGQGTLSGNTIYF. Here the CDR3 DNA reads TGTGCCAGCGGCGGACAGGGGACCCTCTCTGGAAACACCATATATTTT.

The chain combines TRBV5-1 with TRBJ2-5, with D unresolved. Germline V gene lookup returns CDR1 SGHRS and CDR2 YFSETQ. There are 14 residues in the CDR3. V was cut by 1 base and J by 2 bases, with 9 bases left in between. The CDR3 DNA reads as TGCGCCAGCAGCTTGAGGTCGGGTCAAGAGACCCAGTACTTC. It is translated as CASSLRSGQETQYF.

The J gene is TRBJ1-2, the V gene TRBV6-5, with TRBD1 as a possible D gene (6 bases). Trimming left V 4 bases short and J 4 bases short, with 7 bases between. Germline loops: CDR1 MNHEY, CDR2 SVGAGI. The CDR3 is 12 amino acids. For the CDR3, the DNA is TGTGCCAGCAGTTCGGACAGCTATGGCTACACCTTC. Translating it yields CASSSDSYGYTF.

The chain is built from TRBV5-1 and TRBJ1-1; 7 nucleotides align to TRBD1. CDR1 is SGHRS and CDR2 is YFSETQ in the germline V gene. V was pared by 3 bases and J by 1 base, with 3 bases of the junction left unmatched. CDR3 length: 14 residues. The CDR3: CASSSRGANTEAFF. CDR3 bases: TGCGCCAGCAGCTCCAGGGGGGCGAACACTGAAGCTTTCTTT.